This T cell receptor beta chain was obtained from a study of cytomegalovirus exposure and HLA in healthy donors. The overall study: Roughly 85 million unique TCRs from HLA-typed donors made up an early data release. Study-level findings and limits: Later, an analysis showed that TCR beta chains associated with HLA were more clonally expanded than others that were equally common. A later analysis associated 15,000 or so TCR beta sequences with HLA alleles at a 0.05 false discovery rate. Among TCR beta chains, those listed as cytomegalovirus-associated numbered over 150.

The PCR made use of 60 Vbeta and 13 Jbeta primers. Repertoires were generated with immunoSEQ multiplex PCR, while TCRdb's copy carries only in-frame clones and drops some. The data contain roughly 180,000 clones, approximately 84% of them singletons. CDR3 length: 15 residues. CDR1 MGHRA and CDR2 YSYEKL come from the germline V gene. J gave up 1 base and V 5 bases, and 3 bases lay outside the gene matches. This clone has just one count. Its target is not known. Material: PBMCs. The V and J genes are TRBV4-1 and TRBJ2-3, with TRBD2 matching 10 bases. The sequence derives from a female donor in good health and CMV-seronegative. CDR3 amino acids: CASSFLAGGTDTQYF. CDR3 sequence (DNA): TGCGCCAGCAGCTTCCTAGCGGGAGGCACAGATACGCAGTATTTT.